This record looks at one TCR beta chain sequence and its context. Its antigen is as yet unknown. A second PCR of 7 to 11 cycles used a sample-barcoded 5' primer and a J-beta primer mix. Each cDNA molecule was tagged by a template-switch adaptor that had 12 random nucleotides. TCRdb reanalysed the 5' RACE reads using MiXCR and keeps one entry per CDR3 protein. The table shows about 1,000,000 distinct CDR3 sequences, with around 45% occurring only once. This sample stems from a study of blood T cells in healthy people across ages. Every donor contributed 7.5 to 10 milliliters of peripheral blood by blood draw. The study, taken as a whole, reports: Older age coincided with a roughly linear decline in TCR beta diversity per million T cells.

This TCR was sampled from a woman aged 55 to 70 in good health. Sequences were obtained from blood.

The CDR3 here is CASSTGGFHYGYTF. The CDR3 coding sequence is TGTGCCAGCAGTACGGGGGGTTTTCACTATGGCTACACCTTC. The chain links TRBV6-2 or TRBV6-3 to TRBJ1-2; tentative D call: TRBD1 (5 bases). The CDR3 runs 14 residues. Trimming pared 5 bases from V and 3 bases from J, leaving 13 bases between. Germline values: CDR1 MNHEY, CDR2 SVGEGT.